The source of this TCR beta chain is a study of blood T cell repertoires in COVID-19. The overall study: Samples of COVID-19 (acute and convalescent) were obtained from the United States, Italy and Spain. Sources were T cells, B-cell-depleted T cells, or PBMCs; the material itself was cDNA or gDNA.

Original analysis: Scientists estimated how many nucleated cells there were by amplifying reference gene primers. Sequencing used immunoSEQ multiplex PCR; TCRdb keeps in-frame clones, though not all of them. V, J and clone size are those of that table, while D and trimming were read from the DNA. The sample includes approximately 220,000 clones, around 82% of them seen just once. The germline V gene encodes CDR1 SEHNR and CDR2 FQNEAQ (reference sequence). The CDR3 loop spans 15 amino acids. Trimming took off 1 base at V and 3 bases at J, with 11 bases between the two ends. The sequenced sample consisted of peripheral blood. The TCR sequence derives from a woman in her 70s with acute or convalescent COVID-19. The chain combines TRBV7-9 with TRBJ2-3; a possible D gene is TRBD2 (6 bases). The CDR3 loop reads CASSLGGVGTDTQYF. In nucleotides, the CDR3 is TGTGCCAGCAGCTTAGGGGGGGTTGGGACAGATACGCAGTATTTT.